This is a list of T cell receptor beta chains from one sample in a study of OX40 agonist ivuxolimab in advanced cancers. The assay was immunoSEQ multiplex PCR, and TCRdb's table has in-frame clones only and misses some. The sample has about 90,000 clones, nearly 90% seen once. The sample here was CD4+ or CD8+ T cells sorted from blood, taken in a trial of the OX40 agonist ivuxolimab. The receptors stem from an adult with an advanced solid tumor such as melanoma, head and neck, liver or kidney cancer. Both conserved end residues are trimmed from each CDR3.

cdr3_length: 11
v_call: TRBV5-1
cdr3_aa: ASSRGQGAEAF

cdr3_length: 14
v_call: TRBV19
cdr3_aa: ASSRGVGGPTDTQY

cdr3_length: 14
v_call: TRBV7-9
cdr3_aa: ASSLVLAGEQETQY

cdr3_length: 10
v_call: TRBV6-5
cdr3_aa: ASSLSAGELF

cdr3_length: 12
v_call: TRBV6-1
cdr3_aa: ASKARGVFDEQY

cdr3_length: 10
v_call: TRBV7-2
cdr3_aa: ASAQGYQPQH

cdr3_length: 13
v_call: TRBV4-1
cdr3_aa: ASSQLAGNTYEQY

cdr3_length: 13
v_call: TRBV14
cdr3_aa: ASSQAHGAKGTQY

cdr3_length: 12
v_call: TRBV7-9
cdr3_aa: ASSLGQGYQPQH

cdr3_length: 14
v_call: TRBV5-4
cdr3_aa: ASSGGVPLRDNEQF

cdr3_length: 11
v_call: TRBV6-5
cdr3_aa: ASSNTRDTEAF

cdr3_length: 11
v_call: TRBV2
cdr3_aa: ASSAERGYGYT